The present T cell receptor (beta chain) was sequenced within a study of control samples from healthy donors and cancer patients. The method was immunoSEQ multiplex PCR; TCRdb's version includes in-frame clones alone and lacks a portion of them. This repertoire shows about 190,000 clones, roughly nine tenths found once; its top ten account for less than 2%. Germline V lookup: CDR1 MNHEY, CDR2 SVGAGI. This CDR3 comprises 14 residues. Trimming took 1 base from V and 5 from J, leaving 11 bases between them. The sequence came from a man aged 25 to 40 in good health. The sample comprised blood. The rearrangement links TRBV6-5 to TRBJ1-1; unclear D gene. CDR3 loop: CASSYLPPGTEAFF. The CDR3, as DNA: TGTGCCAGCAGTTACTTGCCCCCTGGGACTGAAGCTTTCTTT.